This TCR beta chain stems from a study of early T cells in non-severe SARS-CoV-2 infection. Turning to the study itself: It was bulk RNA from unsorted whole blood that was sequenced, and the chains were unpaired.

This clonotype has at least ten counts. Deletions cut 10 bases from V and 5 bases from J, with 23 bases between. This CDR3 is 16 amino acids long. Germline V lookup: CDR1 SGHVS, CDR2 FQNEAQ. TCRdb analysed the 5' RACE reads with MiXCR anew, one entry per CDR3 protein. The data hold tens of thousands of distinct CDR3 sequences, with around 4.1% observed a single time. The chain employs TRBV7-8 and TRBJ2-2; TRBD2 is a possible D gene (6 bases). Sequences were obtained from whole blood. The sequence was collected from an adult who was a healthcare worker with PCR-confirmed SARS-CoV-2 infection or an uninfected control (not recorded which). CDR3 region: CAIKRGNTIITGELFF. CDR3 coding DNA: TGTGCCATCAAACGGGGGAACACCATCATAACCGGGGAGCTGTTTTTT. Full variable domain (missing parts from reference TRBV7-8 and TRBJ2-2): GAGVSQSPRYKVAKRGQDVALRCDPISGHVSLFWYQQALGQGPEFLTYFQNEAQLDKSGLPSDRFFAERPEGSVSTLKIQRTQQEDSAVYLCAIKRGNTIITGELFFGEGSRLTVL.